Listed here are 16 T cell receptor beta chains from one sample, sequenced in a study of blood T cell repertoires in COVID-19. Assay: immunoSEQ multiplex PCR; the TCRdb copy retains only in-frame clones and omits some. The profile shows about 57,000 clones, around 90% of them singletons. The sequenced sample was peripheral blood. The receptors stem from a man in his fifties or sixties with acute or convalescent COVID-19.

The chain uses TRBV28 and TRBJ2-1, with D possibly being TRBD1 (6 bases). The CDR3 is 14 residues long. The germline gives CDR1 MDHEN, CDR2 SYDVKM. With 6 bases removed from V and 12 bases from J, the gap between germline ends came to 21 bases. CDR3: CASRMARQATRQFF. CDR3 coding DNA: TGTGCCAGCAGGATGGCGAGACAGGCCACCAGGCAGTTCTTC. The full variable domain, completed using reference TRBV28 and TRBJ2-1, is DVKVTQSSRYLVKRTGEKVFLECVQDMDHENMFWYRQDPGLGLRLIYFSYDVKMKEKGDIPEGYSVSREKKERFSLILESASTNQTSMYLCASRMARQATRQFFGPGTRLTVL.

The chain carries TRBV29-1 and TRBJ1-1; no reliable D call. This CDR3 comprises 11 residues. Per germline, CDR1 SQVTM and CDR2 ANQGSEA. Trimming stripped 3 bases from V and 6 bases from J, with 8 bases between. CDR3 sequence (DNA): TGCAGCGTTGATCGGTTCCCTGAAGCTTTCTTT. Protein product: CSVDRFPEAFF.

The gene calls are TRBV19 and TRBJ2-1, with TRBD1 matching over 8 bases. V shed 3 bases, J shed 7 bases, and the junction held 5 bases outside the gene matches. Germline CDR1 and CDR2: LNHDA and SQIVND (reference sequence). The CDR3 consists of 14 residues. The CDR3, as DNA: TGTGCCAGTAGTATTGTTACAGGGGGGAATGAGCAGTTCTTC. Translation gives CASSIVTGGNEQFF.

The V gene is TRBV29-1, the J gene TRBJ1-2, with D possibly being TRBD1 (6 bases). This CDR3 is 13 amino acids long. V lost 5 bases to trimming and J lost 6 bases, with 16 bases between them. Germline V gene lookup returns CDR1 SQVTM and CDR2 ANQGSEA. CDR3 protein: CSVRSRGQNGYTF. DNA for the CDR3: TGCAGCGTTCGGAGCAGGGGACAAAATGGCTACACCTTC.

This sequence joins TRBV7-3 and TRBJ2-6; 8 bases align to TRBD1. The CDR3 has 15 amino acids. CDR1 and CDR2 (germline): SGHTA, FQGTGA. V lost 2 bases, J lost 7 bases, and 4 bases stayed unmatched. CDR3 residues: CASSLGQGTANVLTF. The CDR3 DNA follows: TGTGCCAGCAGCTTAGGACAGGGAACAGCCAACGTCCTGACTTTC.

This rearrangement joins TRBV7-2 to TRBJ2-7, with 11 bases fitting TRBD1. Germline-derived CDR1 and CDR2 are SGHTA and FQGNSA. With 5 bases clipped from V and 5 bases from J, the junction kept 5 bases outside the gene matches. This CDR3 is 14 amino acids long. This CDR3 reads CASSIQGQGDEQYF. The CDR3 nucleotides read TGTGCCAGCAGCATCCAGGGACAGGGGGACGAGCAGTACTTC.

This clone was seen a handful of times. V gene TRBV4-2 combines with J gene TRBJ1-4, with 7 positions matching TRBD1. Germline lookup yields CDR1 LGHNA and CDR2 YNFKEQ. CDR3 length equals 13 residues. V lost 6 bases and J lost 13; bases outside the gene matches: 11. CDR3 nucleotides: TGTGCCAGCAGGGGGACACAGGGGATCGTACTGTTTTTT. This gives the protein CASRGTQGIVLFF.

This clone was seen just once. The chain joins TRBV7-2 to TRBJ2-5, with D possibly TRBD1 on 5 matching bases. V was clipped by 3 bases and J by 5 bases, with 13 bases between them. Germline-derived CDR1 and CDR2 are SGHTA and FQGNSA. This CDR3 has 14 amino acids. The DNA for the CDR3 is TGTGCCAGCAGCTTCCAGGGTATGGAGGAGACCCAGTACTTC. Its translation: CASSFQGMEETQYF.

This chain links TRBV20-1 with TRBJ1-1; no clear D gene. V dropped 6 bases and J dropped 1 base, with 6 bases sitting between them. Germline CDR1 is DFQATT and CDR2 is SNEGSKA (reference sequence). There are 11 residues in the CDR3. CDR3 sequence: CSASGNTEAFF. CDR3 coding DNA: TGCAGTGCCTCGGGGAACACTGAAGCTTTCTTT.

The CDR3 region has the DNA TGCGCCAGCAGCCAAGGAGGGCTCTATGGCTACACCTTC. It yields the protein CASSQGGLYGYTF. V usage is TRBV4-3 and J usage is TRBJ1-2; no definite D call. This CDR3 has 13 residues. The germline V gene encodes CDR1 LGHNA and CDR2 YSLEER. Trimming cost V 1 base and J 4 bases, with 7 bases left between them.

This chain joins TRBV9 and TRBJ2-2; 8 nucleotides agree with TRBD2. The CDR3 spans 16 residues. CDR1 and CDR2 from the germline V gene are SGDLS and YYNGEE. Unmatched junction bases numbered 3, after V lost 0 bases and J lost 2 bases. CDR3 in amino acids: CASSVELAGNTGELFF. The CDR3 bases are TGTGCCAGCAGCGTAGAGTTAGCGGGAAACACCGGGGAGCTGTTTTTT. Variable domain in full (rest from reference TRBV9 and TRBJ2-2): DSGVTQTPKHLITATGQRVTLRCSPRSGDLSVYWYQQSLDQGLQFLIQYYNGEERAKGNILERFSAQQFPDLHSELNLSSLELGDSALYFCASSVELAGNTGELFFGEGSRLTVL.

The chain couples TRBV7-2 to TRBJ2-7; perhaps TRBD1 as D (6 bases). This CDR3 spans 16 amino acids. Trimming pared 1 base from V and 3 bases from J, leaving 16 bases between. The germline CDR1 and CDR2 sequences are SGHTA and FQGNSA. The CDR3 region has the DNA TGTGCCAGCAGCTTAGTCTTCGGCAGGGGCCTCTACGAGCAGTACTTC. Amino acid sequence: CASSLVFGRGLYEQYF.

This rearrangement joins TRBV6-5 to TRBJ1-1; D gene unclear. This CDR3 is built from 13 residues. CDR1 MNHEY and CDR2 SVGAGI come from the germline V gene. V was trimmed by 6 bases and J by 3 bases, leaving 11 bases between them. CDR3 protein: CASSPHRDTEAFF. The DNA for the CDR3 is TGTGCCAGCAGCCCCCACAGAGACACTGAAGCTTTCTTT.

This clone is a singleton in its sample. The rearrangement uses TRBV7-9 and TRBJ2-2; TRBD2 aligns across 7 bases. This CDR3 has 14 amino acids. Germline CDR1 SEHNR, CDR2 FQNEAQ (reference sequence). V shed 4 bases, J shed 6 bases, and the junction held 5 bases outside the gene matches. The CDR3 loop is CASSYAGVPGELFF. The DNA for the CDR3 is TGTGCCAGCAGCTATGCGGGAGTTCCCGGGGAGCTGTTTTTT.

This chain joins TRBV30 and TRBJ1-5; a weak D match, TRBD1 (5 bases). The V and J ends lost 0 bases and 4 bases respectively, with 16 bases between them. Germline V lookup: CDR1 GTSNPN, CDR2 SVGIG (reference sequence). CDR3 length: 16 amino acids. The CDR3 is CAWSVSVGGLNQPQHF. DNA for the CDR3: TGTGCCTGGAGTGTTTCCGTCGGGGGATTAAATCAGCCCCAGCATTTT.

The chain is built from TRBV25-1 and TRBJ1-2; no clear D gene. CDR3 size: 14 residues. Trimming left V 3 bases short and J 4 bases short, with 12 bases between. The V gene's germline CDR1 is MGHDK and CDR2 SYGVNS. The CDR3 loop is CASSERDLGYGYTF. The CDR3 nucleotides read TGTGCCAGCAGTGAGCGAGACCTAGGCTATGGCTACACCTTC.